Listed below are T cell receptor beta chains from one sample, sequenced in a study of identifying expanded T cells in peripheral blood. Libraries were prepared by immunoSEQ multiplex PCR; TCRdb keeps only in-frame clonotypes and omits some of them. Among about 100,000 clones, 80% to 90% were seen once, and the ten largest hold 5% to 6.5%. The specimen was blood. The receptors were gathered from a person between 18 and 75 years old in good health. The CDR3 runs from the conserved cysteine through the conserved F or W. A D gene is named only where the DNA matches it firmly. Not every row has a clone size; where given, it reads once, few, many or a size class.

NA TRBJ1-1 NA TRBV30 TGTGCCTGGAGTGTTTCTGCGAACACTGAAGCTTTCTTT CAWSVSANTEAFF
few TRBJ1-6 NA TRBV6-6 TGTGCCGCAAGATCAGCCGTAAATTCACCCCTCCACTTT CAARSAVNSPLHF
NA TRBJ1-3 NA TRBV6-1 TGTGCCAGCGAAACCTCGACAGAGCCTGGAAACACCATATATTTT CASETSTEPGNTIYF
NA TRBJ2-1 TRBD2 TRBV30 TGTGCCTGGAGTGTACGCTATGGGACTAGCGGGAGTTACTACAATGAGCAGTTCTTC CAWSVRYGTSGSYYNEQFF
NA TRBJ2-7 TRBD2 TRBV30 TGTGCCTGGAGCGGGGGCCTAGCGGGAGGCTCATTCTACGAGCAGTACTTC CAWSGGLAGGSFYEQYF
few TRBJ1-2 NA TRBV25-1 TGTGCCAGCAGTGACCCTGGGACCTATGGCTACACCTTC CASSDPGTYGYTF
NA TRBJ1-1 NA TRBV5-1 TGCGCCAGCAGCTTGGGTGGGGGTAAACGCACTGAAGCTTTCTTT CASSLGGGKRTEAFF
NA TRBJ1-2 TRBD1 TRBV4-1 TGCGCCAGCAGCCCGCAAGCCGGGACAGGGGGCTCGGCTAGCTATGGCTACACCTTC CASSPQAGTGGSASYGYTF
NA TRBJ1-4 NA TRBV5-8 TGTGCCAGCAGCGAAGAGCGAACAGGGTCTCTGTTTTTT CASSEERTGSLFF
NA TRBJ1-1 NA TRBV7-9 TGTGCCAGCAGCTTACCGGGCCTACCGGAGGTCGCTGAAGCTTTCTTT CASSLPGLPEVAEAFF
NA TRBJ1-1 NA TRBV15 TGTGCCACCAGCAGGGACAGAGCGAACACTGAAGCTTTCTTT CATSRDRANTEAFF
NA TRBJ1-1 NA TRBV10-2 TGCGCCAGCAGTGGGGAGGGGAACACTGAAGCTTTCTTT CASSGEGNTEAFF
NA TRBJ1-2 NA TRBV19 TGTGCCAGTAGTACCCTGGGGGCTAACTATGGCTACACCTTC CASSTLGANYGYTF
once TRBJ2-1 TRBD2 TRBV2 TGTGCCAGCAGATACTCGCGGGAGGGCTACAATGAGCAGTTCTTC CASRYSREGYNEQFF
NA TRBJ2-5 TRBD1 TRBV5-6 TGTGCCAGCAGCTTGGGCAGGGGGCAAGAGACCCAGTACTTC CASSLGRGQETQYF
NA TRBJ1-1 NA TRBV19 TGTGCCAGTACTACACAACCGAACACTGAAGCTTTCTTT CASTTQPNTEAFF
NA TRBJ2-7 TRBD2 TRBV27 TGTGCCAGCAGTTTACGGGGGGAGGGTTACGAGCAGTACTTC CASSLRGEGYEQYF
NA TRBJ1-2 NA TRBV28 TGTGCCAGCAGCCTAGGACCCCCTAGAGGCTACACCTTC CASSLGPPRGYTF
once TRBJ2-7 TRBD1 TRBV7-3 TGTGCCAGCAGCTCCGGGACAGGGGGCGAGCAGTACTTC CASSSGTGGEQYF
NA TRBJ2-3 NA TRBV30 TGTGCCTGGTACAGGACTACTACGCAGTATTTT CAWYRTTTQYF
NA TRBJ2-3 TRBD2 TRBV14 TGTGCCAGCAGCCGAACCAGGACTAGCGGAAACACAGATACGCAGTATTTT CASSRTRTSGNTDTQYF
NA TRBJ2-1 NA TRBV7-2 TGTGCCAGCAGCGTACCCCAGGGTTACAATGAGCAGTTCTTC CASSVPQGYNEQFF
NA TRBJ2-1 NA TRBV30 TGTGCCTGGAAAGCCTCCCACTACAATGAGCAGTTCTTC CAWKASHYNEQFF